These 19 T cell receptor beta chains share one sample of origin, sequenced in a study of shared clonotypes between healthy human individuals. Only in-frame clones appear in the TCRdb table, and some are missing; sequencing was by immunoSEQ multiplex PCR. Altogether around 2,000,000 clones are present, approximately 95% being singletons, with the ten largest covering 1% to 1.3%. Naive CD8 isolation took CD45RO-negative cells positively selected for CCR7 and excluded terminally differentiated effector memory CD45RA+ cells. The source material was naive CD8+ T cells sorted from blood. The receptors stem from a man aged 18 to 30 in good health.

V usage is TRBV2 and J usage is TRBJ2-3; D is ambiguous. V shed 2 bases and J shed 7 bases, with 1 base lying between them. The V gene's germline CDR1 is SNHLY and CDR2 FYNNEI. The CDR3 covers 10 residues. CDR3 residues: CASSENTQYF. As DNA, the CDR3 is TGTGCCAGCAGTGAAAATACGCAGTATTTT. Full variable domain (outside the CDR3, taken from reference TRBV2 and TRBJ2-3): EPEVTQTPSHQVTQMGQEVILRCVPISNHLYFYWYRQILGQKVEFLVSFYNNEISEKSEIFDDQFSVERPDGSNFTLKIRSTKLEDSAMYFCASSENTQYFGPGTRLTVL.

On this clone itself: A read error may produce the germline difference seen at one junction end. The chain links TRBV7-7 to TRBJ2-3, with a tentative D call TRBD2 (5 bases). CDR1 is SSHAT and CDR2 is FNYEAQ in the germline V gene (reference sequence). The CDR3 extends over 13 amino acids. The CDR3 loop reads CASSLAMTDTQYF. In nucleotides, the CDR3 is TGTGCTAGCAGCTTAGCGATGACAGATACGCAGTATTTT.

The rearrangement links TRBV7-9 to TRBJ1-1; no clear D gene. Germline CDR1 is SEHNR and CDR2 is FQNEAQ (reference sequence). The CDR3 is made up of 13 amino acids. Trimming pared 5 bases from V and 7 bases from J, leaving 14 bases between. The CDR3 DNA sequence: TGTGCCAGCAGCCCCCCTTTTTTAAATGAAGCTTTCTTT. Translating gives CASSPPFLNEAFF.

This clone was seen more than once but under ten times. In the same sample, other DNA sequences code for this CDR3. The V call is TRBV20-1, the J call TRBJ2-7; D call uncertain. CDR1 and CDR2 from the germline V gene are DFQATT and SNEGSKA (reference sequence). CDR3 length equals 11 residues. The V end was cut by 0 bases, the J end by 3 bases, with 3 bases between. The CDR3 nucleotides are TGCAGTGCTAGAGACGGCTACGAGCAGTACTTC. As protein: CSARDGYEQYF.

Of note for this clone: The same CDR3 also results from other DNA sequences found in this sample. V gene TRBV27 combines with J gene TRBJ2-7; 8 bases align to TRBD1. The V gene's germline CDR1 is MNHEY and CDR2 SMNVEV (reference sequence). The V gene end was trimmed by 3 bases and the J gene end by 2 bases; junction bases not matched to a gene: 3. The CDR3 is made up of 14 amino acids. The CDR3, as DNA: TGTGCCAGCAGTTTGGCAGGGGGCCCCTACGAGCAGTACTTC. The encoded protein is CASSLAGGPYEQYF.

The CDR3 loop reads CASSSTGTYHYEQYF. As DNA, the CDR3 is TGTGCCAGCAGCTCTACCGGGACATACCACTACGAGCAGTACTTC. The rearrangement uses TRBV5-5 and TRBJ2-7; tentative D call: TRBD1 (6 bases). V was trimmed by 3 bases and J by 3 bases, leaving 16 bases between them. From germline, CDR1 is SGHKS and CDR2 YYEKEE (reference sequence). This CDR3 comprises 15 residues.

The chain uses TRBV7-6 and TRBJ2-7, with TRBD2 identical over 9 bases. The trim removed 5 bases at V and 0 bases at J, leaving 8 bases unmatched. This CDR3 has 16 amino acids. Germline CDR1 and CDR2: SGHVS and FNYEAQ. The CDR3 protein is CASSPKTSGSSYEQYF. CDR3 coding DNA: TGTGCCAGCAGCCCTAAGACTAGCGGCAGCTCCTACGAGCAGTACTTC.

The chain couples TRBV7-6 to TRBJ2-7, with a weak D call TRBD1 (6 bases). This CDR3 region has 14 residues. Germline V gene data show CDR1 as SGHVS and CDR2 as FNYEAQ. V lost 4 bases and J 0 bases, leaving 10 bases between the germline ends. The CDR3: CASSSLQGSYEQYF. CDR3 nucleotides: TGTGCCAGCAGCTCACTACAGGGCTCCTACGAGCAGTACTTC.

The chain has TRBV5-4 and TRBJ2-3; 8 bases agree with TRBD2. This CDR3 region has 15 residues. The V gene end was trimmed by 3 bases and the J gene end by 6 bases; junction bases not matched to a gene: 9. Per the germline V gene, CDR1 is SGHNT and CDR2 is YYREEE (reference sequence). This CDR3 is CASSSGAGGDDTQYF. The CDR3 DNA reads TGTGCCAGCAGCTCAGGGGCGGGAGGAGACGATACGCAGTATTTT.

The chain uses TRBV7-9 and TRBJ2-1; 9 nucleotides align to TRBD2. Germline V CDR1 and CDR2: SEHNR, FQNEAQ (reference sequence). The CDR3 spans 15 residues. V was clipped by 5 bases and J by 3 bases; unmatched bases: 5. The CDR3 spells CASSSSGSNYNEQFF. The CDR3 region has the DNA TGTGCCAGCAGCAGTAGCGGGAGTAACTACAATGAGCAGTTCTTC. Variable domain in full (rest from reference TRBV7-9 and TRBJ2-1): DTGVSQNPRHKITKRGQNVTFRCDPISEHNRLYWYRQTLGQGPEFLTYFQNEAQLEKSRLLSDRFSAERPKGSFSTLEIQRTEQGDSAMYLCASSSSGSNYNEQFFGPGTRLTVL.

The gene calls are TRBV27 and TRBJ2-3, with 7 bases aligning to TRBD2. The V gene end was trimmed by 5 bases and the J gene end by 5 bases; junction bases not matched to a gene: 10. The CDR3 runs 15 residues. The V gene's germline CDR1 is MNHEY and CDR2 SMNVEV (reference sequence). CDR3 DNA: TGTGCCAGCAGTCCCACTAGCGCGACCGTAGATACGCAGTATTTT. Residues: CASSPTSATVDTQYF.

V gene TRBV7-9 combines with J gene TRBJ2-1; 7 nucleotides match TRBD1. CDR1 is SEHNR and CDR2 is FQNEAQ in the germline V gene (reference sequence). The CDR3 has 15 amino acids. Germline trimming cut 2 bases from V and 5 bases from J; bases unmatched to any gene: 6. CDR3 in DNA: TGTGCCAGCAGCTTAACGGGACAGTACCACAATGAGCAGTTCTTC. It specifies CASSLTGQYHNEQFF.

The rearrangement joins TRBV9 to TRBJ2-3, with D tentatively TRBD1 (6 bases). Trimming took 2 bases from V and 5 from J, leaving 12 bases between them. Germline CDR1 reads SGDLS; CDR2 reads YYNGEE. The CDR3 consists of 14 residues. The CDR3: CASSVDPRGDTQYF. CDR3 in DNA: TGTGCCAGCAGCGTTGACCCCAGGGGAGATACGCAGTATTTT.

The chain couples TRBV28 to TRBJ2-1, with D unresolved. CDR3 length equals 12 residues. Germline V gene data show CDR1 as MDHEN and CDR2 as SYDVKM. V dropped 5 bases and J dropped 5 bases, with 7 bases sitting between them. CDR3 DNA: TGTGCCAGCAGTGGAGATAACAATGAGCAGTTCTTC. Translating it yields CASSGDNNEQFF.

The chain uses TRBV30 and TRBJ1-2, with D uncertain. The V end lost 0 bases, the J end lost 6 bases, and 17 bases lay between the germline ends. The germline CDR1 and CDR2 sequences are GTSNPN and SVGIG (reference sequence). The CDR3 is 15 residues long. CDR3 residues: CAWSVLLEGMHGYTF. DNA for the CDR3: TGTGCCTGGAGTGTACTTTTAGAAGGGATGCATGGCTACACCTTC.

This chain uses TRBV6-4 with TRBJ1-5, with D possibly being TRBD1 (6 bases). The germline gives CDR1 MRHNA, CDR2 SNTAGT. Trimming took off 4 bases at V and 7 bases at J, with 32 bases between the two ends. CDR3 length: 20 residues. The CDR3 region is CASSVGLHPGARFDRQPQHF. The CDR3 DNA is TGTGCCAGCAGTGTCGGCCTGCACCCAGGGGCGCGGTTCGATAGGCAGCCCCAGCATTTT.

The gene calls are TRBV12-2 and TRBJ2-1; the table's TRBD2 call for D was not verified on the DNA. TRBV12-2 is annotated as a pseudogene. The CDR3 covers 12 residues. The DNA of the CDR3 is TGTGCAAGTCGCCCCACCGGGTTGGTCCAGTTCTTC. This encodes CASRPTGLVQFF.

This clone came up once. This rearrangement joins TRBV27 to TRBJ2-6; 10 bases map to TRBD1. J gave up 4 bases and V 0 bases, and 6 bases lay outside the gene matches. The CDR3 contains 18 residues. Germline assignment: CDR1 MNHEY and CDR2 SMNVEV (reference sequence). The CDR3 loop reads CASSLSVTGGPGANVLTF. CDR3 sequence (DNA): TGTGCCAGCAGTTTATCAGTGACAGGGGGCCCCGGGGCCAACGTCCTGACTTTC.

On this clone: Other DNA sequences of this sample code for an identical CDR3. The chain's CDR3 is CASSPDPGTEAFF. DNA for the CDR3: TGTGCCAGCAGCCCGGACCCGGGCACTGAAGCTTTCTTT. V usage is TRBV7-9 and J usage is TRBJ1-1; D gene ambiguous. The CDR3 totals 13 residues. Germline V CDR1 and CDR2: SEHNR, FQNEAQ (reference sequence). V was shortened by 5 bases and J by 4 bases, with 11 bases between the two germline ends. The variable domain in full, with the rest retrieved from reference TRBV7-9 and TRBJ1-1, is DTGVSQNPRHKITKRGQNVTFRCDPISEHNRLYWYRQTLGQGPEFLTYFQNEAQLEKSRLLSDRFSAERPKGSFSTLEIQRTEQGDSAMYLCASSPDPGTEAFFGQGTRLTVV.